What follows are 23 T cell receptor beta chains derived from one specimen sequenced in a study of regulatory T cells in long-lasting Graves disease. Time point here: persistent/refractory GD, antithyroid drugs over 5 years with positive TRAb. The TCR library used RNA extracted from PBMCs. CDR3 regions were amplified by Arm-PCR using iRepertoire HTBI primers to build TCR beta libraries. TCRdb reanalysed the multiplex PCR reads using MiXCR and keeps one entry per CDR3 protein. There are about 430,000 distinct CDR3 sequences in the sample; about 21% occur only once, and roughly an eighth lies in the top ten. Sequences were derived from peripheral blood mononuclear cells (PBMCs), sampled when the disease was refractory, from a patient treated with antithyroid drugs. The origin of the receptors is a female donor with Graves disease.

For the CDR3, the DNA is TGTGCCATCAAAGGGACTGGCGGGATGAGGGTAGAGACCCAGTACTTC. This encodes CAIKGTGGMRVETQYF. This rearrangement joins TRBV10-3 to TRBJ2-5, with TRBD2 as a possible D gene (6 bases). CDR3 length: 16 amino acids. Germline V gene sequence: CDR1 ENHRY, CDR2 SYGVKD. V lost 7 bases and J lost 4, with 22 bases in between.

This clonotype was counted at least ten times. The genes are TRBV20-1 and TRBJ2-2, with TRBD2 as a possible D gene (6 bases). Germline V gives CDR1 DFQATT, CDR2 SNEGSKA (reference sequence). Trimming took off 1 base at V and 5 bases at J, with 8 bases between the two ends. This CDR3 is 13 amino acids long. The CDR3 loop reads CSARGGTTGELFF. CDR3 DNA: TGCAGTGCTAGAGGCGGGACGACCGGGGAGCTGTTTTTT.

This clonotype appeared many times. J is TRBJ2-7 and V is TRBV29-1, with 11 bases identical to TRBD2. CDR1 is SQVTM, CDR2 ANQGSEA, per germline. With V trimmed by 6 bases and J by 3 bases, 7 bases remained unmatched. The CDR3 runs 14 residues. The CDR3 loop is CSVVAGGPVYEQYF. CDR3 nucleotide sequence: TGCAGCGTGGTAGCGGGAGGGCCGGTCTACGAGCAGTACTTC.

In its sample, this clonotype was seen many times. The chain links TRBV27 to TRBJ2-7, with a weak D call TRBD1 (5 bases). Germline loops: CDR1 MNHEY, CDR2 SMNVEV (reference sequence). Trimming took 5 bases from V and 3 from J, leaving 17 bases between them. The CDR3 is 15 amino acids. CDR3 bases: TGTGCCAGCAGTCCCCCACAGGCCATGCTCTACGAGCAGTACTTC. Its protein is CASSPPQAMLYEQYF.

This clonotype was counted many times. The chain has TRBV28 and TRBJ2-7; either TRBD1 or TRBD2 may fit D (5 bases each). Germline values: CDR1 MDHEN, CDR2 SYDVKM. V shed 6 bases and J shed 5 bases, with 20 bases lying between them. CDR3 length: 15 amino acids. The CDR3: CASRDGAWSNDEQYF. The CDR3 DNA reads TGTGCCAGCAGGGACGGGGCATGGTCCAACGACGAGCAGTACTTC.

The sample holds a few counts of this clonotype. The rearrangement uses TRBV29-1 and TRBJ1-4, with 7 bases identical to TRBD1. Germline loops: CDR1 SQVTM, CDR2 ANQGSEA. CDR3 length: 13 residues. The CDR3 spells CGGTGTEYEKLFF. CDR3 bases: TGCGGCGGGACCGGGACAGAGTATGAAAAACTGTTTTTT.

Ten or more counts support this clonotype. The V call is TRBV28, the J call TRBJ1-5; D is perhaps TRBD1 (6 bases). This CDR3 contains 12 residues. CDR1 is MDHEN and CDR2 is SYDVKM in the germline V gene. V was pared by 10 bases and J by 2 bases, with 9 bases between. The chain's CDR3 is CATGDGNQPQHF. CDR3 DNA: TGTGCCACAGGGGATGGCAATCAGCCCCAGCATTTT.

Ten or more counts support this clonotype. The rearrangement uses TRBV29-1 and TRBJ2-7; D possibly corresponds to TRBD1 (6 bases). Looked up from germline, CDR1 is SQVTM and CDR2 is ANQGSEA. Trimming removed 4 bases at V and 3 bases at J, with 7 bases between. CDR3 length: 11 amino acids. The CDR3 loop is CSVARGYEQYF. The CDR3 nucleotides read TGCAGCGTTGCCAGGGGCTACGAGCAGTACTTC.

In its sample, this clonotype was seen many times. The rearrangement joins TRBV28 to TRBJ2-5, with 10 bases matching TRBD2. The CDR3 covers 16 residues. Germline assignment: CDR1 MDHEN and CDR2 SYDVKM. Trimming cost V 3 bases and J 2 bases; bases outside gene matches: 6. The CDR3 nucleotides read TGTGCCAGCAGTTTCTCGGGACTAGCGCTTCAAGAGACCCAGTACTTC. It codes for CASSFSGLALQETQYF.

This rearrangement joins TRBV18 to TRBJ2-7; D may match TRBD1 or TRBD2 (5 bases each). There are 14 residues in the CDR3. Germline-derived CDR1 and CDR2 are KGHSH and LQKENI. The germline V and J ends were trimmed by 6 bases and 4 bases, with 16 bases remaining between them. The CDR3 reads CASSVGAREYEQYF. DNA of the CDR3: TGTGCCAGCTCTGTAGGGGCCCGGGAATACGAGCAGTACTTC.

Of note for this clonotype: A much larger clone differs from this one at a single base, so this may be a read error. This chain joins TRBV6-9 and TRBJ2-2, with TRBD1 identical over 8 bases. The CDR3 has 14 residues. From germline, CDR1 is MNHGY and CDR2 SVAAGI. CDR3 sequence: CASSSPGGTGGLFF. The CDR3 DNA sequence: TGTGCCAGCAGTTCCCCAGGGGGCACCGGGGGGCTGTTTTTT.

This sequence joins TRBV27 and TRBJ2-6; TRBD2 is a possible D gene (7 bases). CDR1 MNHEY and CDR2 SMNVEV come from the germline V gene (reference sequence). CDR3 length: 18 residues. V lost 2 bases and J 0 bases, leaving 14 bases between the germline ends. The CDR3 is CASSLNGGAYSGANVLTF. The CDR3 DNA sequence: TGTGCCAGCAGTTTAAATGGGGGGGCCTACTCTGGGGCCAACGTCCTGACTTTC.

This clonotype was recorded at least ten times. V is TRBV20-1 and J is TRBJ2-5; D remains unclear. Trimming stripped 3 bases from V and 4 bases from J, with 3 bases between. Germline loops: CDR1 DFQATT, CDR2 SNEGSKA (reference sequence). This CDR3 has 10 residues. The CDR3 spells CSASGETQYF. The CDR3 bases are TGCAGTGCTAGTGGAGAGACCCAGTACTTC.

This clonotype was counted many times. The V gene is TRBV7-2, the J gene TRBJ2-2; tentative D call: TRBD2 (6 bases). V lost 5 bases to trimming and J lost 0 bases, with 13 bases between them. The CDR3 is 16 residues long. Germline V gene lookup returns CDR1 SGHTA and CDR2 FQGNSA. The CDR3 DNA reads TGTGCCAGCAGCATACCGGGACTGCCGAACACCGGGGAGCTGTTTTTT. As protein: CASSIPGLPNTGELFF.

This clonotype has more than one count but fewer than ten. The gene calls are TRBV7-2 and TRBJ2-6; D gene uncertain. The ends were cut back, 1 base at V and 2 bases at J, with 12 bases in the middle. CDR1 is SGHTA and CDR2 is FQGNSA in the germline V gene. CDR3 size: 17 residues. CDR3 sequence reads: CASSLVGTSPGANVLTF. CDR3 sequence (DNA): TGTGCCAGCAGCTTAGTCGGCACCTCCCCTGGGGCCAACGTCCTGACTTTC.

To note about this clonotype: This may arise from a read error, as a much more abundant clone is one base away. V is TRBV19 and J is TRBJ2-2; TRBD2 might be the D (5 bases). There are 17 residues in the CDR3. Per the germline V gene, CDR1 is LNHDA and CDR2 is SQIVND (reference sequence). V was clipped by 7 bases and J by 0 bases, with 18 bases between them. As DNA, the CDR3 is TGTGCCAGTATCCCGGGGTGCAGCGGAACGAACACCGGGGAGCTGTTTTTT. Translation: CASIPGCSGTNTGELFF.

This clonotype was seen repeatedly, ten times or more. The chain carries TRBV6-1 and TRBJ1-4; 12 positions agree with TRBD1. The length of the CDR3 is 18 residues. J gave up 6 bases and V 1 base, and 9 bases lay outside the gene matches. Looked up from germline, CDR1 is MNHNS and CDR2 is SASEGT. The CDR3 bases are TGTGCCAGCAGTGAAGAAGTCCCGGGACAGGGGGCGGATGAAAAACTGTTTTTT. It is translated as CASSEEVPGQGADEKLFF.

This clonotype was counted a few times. CDR3 bases: TGTGCCAGCTCACCACCCGGGACACCATACAATGAGCAGTTCTTC. It specifies CASSPPGTPYNEQFF. The genes are TRBV18 and TRBJ2-1; a weak D match, TRBD1 (6 bases). V lost 0 bases and J 4 bases, leaving 10 bases between the germline ends. Germline loops: CDR1 KGHSH, CDR2 LQKENI. The CDR3 loop spans 15 amino acids.

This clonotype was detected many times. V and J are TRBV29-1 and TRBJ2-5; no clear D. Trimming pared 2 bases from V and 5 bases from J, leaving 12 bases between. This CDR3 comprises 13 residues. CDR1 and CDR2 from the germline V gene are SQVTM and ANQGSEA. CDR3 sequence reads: CSVEKPGLETQYF. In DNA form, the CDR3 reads TGCAGCGTTGAAAAGCCGGGTTTGGAGACCCAGTACTTC.

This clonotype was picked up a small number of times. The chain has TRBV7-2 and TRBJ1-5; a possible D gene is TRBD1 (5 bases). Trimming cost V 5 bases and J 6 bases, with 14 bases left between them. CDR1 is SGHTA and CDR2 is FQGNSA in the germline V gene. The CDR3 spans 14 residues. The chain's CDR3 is CASSPRGGVQPQHF. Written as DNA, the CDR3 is TGTGCCAGCAGCCCAAGGGGAGGGGTTCAGCCCCAGCATTTT.

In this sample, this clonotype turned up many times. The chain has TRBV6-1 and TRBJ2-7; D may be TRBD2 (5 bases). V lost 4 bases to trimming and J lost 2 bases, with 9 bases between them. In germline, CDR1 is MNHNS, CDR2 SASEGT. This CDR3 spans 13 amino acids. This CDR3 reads CASSVSGTYEQYF. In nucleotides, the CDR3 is TGTGCCAGCAGTGTATCGGGGACCTACGAGCAGTACTTC.

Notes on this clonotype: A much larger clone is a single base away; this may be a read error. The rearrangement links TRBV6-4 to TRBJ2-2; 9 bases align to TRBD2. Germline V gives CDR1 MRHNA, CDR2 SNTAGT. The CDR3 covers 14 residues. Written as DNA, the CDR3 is TGTGCCAGCAGTGGACTAGCGGACACCGGGGAGCTGGTTTTT. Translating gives CASSGLADTGELVF.

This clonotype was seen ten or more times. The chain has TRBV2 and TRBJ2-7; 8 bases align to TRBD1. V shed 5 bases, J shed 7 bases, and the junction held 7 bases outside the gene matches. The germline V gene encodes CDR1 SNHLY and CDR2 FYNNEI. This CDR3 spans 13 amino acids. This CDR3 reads CASSPSGGAEQYF. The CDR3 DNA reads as TGTGCCAGCAGTCCCTCAGGGGGCGCGGAGCAGTACTTC. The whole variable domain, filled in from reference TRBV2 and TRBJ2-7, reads EPEVTQTPSHQVTQMGQEVILRCVPISNHLYFYWYRQILGQKVEFLVSFYNNEISEKSEIFDDQFSVERPDGSNFTLKIRSTKLEDSAMYFCASSPSGGAEQYFGPGTRLTVT.